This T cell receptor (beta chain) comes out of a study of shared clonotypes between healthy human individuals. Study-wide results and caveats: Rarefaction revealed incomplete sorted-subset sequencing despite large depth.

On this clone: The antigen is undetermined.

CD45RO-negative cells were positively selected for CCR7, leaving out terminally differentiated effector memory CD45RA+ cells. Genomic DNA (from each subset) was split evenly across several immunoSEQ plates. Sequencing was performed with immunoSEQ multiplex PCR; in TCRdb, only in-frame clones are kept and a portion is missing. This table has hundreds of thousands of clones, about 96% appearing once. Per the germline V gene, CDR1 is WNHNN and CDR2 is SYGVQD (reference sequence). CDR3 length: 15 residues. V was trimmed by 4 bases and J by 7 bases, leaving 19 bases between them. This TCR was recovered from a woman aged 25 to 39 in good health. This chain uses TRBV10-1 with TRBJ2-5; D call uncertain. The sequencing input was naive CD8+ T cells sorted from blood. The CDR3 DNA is TGCGCCAGCAGTGGAGAGTCGGTGGGTCCAGGGACCCAGTACTTC. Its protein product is CASSGESVGPGTQYF.